Listed here are 2 T cell receptor beta chains from one sample, sequenced in a study of post-analysis software for immune sequencing data. Which antigens these TCRs recognize remains unknown. The TCR beta cDNA libraries carried unique molecular identifiers. TCRdb reprocessed the PCR reads via MiXCR and lists one record per CDR3 protein. The table records approximately 730,000 distinct CDR3 sequences, roughly 27% of them present only once. Findings and limits, study-wide: TRBV segments more frequent in patients than in controls numbered five and included TRBV5-6, TRBV5-1 and TRBV20-1.

Sequencing was performed on blood. The receptors derive from a girl aged 5 to 17 with multiple sclerosis.

This clonotype appeared many times. This chain joins TRBV24-1 and TRBJ2-5, with TRBD1 as a possible D gene (6 bases). V lost 3 bases, J lost 4 bases, and 17 bases lay in between. Germline CDR1 and CDR2: KGHDR and SFDVKD. The CDR3 runs 16 residues. In nucleotides, the CDR3 is TGTGCCACCAGTGATGGGGACACCGGGCGCTTAGAGACCCAGTACTTC. This gives the protein CATSDGDTGRLETQYF.

V and J are TRBV12-3 or TRBV12-4 and TRBJ2-5; tentatively, D is TRBD1 or TRBD2 (5 bases each). The J call may not be correct, given that the DNA end is closer to TRBJ2-7. The CDR3 runs to 14 residues. The CDR3 DNA reads as TGTGCCAGCAGGCATACCGGGACCGAGTACGAGCAGTACTTC. This sequence encodes CASRHTGTEYEQYF.